This TCR beta chain was captured in a study of cytomegalovirus exposure and HLA in healthy donors. V lost 4 bases and J 0 bases, leaving 13 bases between the germline ends. Germline V gene lookup returns CDR1 ENHRY and CDR2 SYGVKD. CDR3 length: 16 residues. PCR amplification relied on 60 Vbeta primers (plus 13 Jbeta primers). Assay: immunoSEQ multiplex PCR; the TCRdb copy retains only in-frame clones and omits some. The sample carries under 130,000 clones, roughly 80% recorded once. Findings and limits, study-wide: Follow-up analysis later connected one missense variant in DCLRE1C with trimming of TCR beta V- and J-genes.

About this clone: The antigen is not known.

Source material: PBMCs. V gene TRBV10-3 combines with J gene TRBJ1-5; a weak D match, TRBD1 (5 bases). The receptor comes from a female donor in good health and CMV-seropositive. DNA for the CDR3: TGTGCCATCAGTGCCTCGGGAGGGGATAGCAATCAGCCCCAGCATTTT. Its protein product is CAISASGGDSNQPQHF.